One sample yielded the 18 T cell receptor beta chains listed below, sequenced in a study of a mutant IDH1 vaccine in newly diagnosed glioma. Time point denoted: week 5, during vaccination. Every vaccine dose comprised 300 ug of mutant IDH1 20-mer peptide plus topical imiquimod. Their antigens remain unidentified. Generated by immunoSEQ multiplex PCR, the TCRdb table keeps only in-frame clones and is missing some. The table has tens of thousands of clones, about nine tenths seen once. Sequencing used PBMCs, obtained from a glioma patient whose treatment included an IDH1 peptide vaccine. The receptors derive from a woman aged 40-49 years with glioma.

J is TRBJ1-2 and V is TRBV4-1, with TRBD1 matching 11 bases. Per the germline V gene, CDR1 is MGHRA and CDR2 is YSYEKL. With 4 bases clipped from V and 3 bases from J, the junction kept 16 bases outside the gene matches. The CDR3 extends over 19 amino acids. CDR3 bases: TGCGCCAGCAGCCCGTCGAACTTTCCCGGGACAGGGGGGGACTATGGCTACACCTTC. Amino acid sequence: CASSPSNFPGTGGDYGYTF.

The chain has TRBV7-2 and TRBJ2-1; D remains unclear. Trimming removed 5 bases from V and 5 bases from J, with 4 bases in between. Germline V gene sequence: CDR1 SGHTA, CDR2 FQGNSA. The CDR3 length is 11 residues. The DNA for the CDR3 is TGTGCCAGCAGCGCGAACAATGAGCAGTTCTTC. Its translation is CASSANNEQFF.

The chain recombines TRBV15 with TRBJ1-5, with a tentative D call TRBD1 (5 bases). Trimming stripped 1 base from V and 8 bases from J, with 15 bases between. The V gene's germline CDR1 is LNHNV and CDR2 YYDKDF (reference sequence). The CDR3 contains 15 residues. In DNA form, the CDR3 reads TGTGCCACCAGCAGAGGTCAACTCCCCAGGGAGCCCCAGCATTTT. Protein product: CATSRGQLPREPQHF.

The chain's CDR3 is CASSSRLGGELFF. CDR3 bases: TGTGCCAGCAGCTCACGCCTAGGCGGGGAGCTGTTTTTT. The chain uses TRBV5-4 and TRBJ2-2; D gene unclear. The CDR3 is 13 amino acids. Germline V CDR1 and CDR2: SGHNT, YYREEE (reference sequence). V gave up 3 bases and J gave up 7 bases, with 10 bases separating them.

The rearrangement links TRBV6-4 to TRBJ2-1, with D unclear. Trimming stripped 4 bases from V and 8 bases from J, with 15 bases between. Germline V CDR1 and CDR2: MRHNA, SNTAGT. The CDR3 has 14 amino acids. For the CDR3, the DNA is TGTGCCAGCAGTGGGGGATCCCGGTACGATGAGCAGTTCTTC. Protein sequence: CASSGGSRYDEQFF.

J is TRBJ2-3 and V is TRBV29-1; TRBD1 or TRBD2 may be the D gene (5 bases each). This CDR3 contains 12 residues. Trimming took 4 bases from V and 4 from J, leaving 9 bases between them. The V gene's germline CDR1 is SQVTM and CDR2 ANQGSEA. The CDR3 DNA reads TGCAGCGTTGTAGGGGACCCAGATACGCAGTATTTT. Translated: CSVVGDPDTQYF.

The chain carries TRBV10-3 and TRBJ2-7; TRBD2 agrees at 8 bases. The CDR3 has 11 amino acids. Germline CDR1 is ENHRY and CDR2 is SYGVKD. V dropped 9 bases and J dropped 3; count of bases not matched to a gene: 1. The CDR3 DNA reads as TGTGCCATTAGCGGGGACTACGAGCAGTACTTC. Translated: CAISGDYEQYF.

V usage is TRBV18 and J usage is TRBJ2-7; the D gene is possibly TRBD1 (6 bases). CDR1 KGHSH and CDR2 LQKENI come from the germline V gene. The CDR3 is 15 amino acids. V was trimmed by 5 bases and J by 0 bases, leaving 14 bases between them. The CDR3 reads CASSSAARGSYEQYF. In DNA, the CDR3 is TGTGCCAGCTCATCCGCAGCCAGGGGCTCCTACGAGCAGTACTTC.

The V call is TRBV4-1, the J call TRBJ2-1; no reliable D call. CDR1 and CDR2 (germline): MGHRA, YSYEKL. V lost 1 base and J lost 5, with 6 bases in between. This CDR3 is 13 amino acids long. CDR3 sequence (DNA): TGCGCCAGCAGCCAAGTATACCACAATGAGCAGTTCTTC. Its protein product is CASSQVYHNEQFF.

The chain combines TRBV21-1 with TRBJ2-7; TRBD2 is the table's D call and was not checked against the DNA. TRBV21-1 corresponds to a pseudogene. The CDR3 is 16 residues long. CDR3 region: CASSKGGGRGAYEQYF. The CDR3 nucleotides read TGTGCCAGCAGCAAAGGGGGGGGACGTGGGGCCTACGAGCAGTACTTC.

This chain uses TRBV4-1 with TRBJ2-3, with a tentative D call TRBD1 (5 bases). The V gene lost 2 bases and the J gene lost 3 bases, with 15 bases spanning the gap. The germline CDR1 and CDR2 sequences are MGHRA and YSYEKL. The CDR3 length is 16 residues. The CDR3 coding sequence is TGCGCCAGCAGCCAAAGGGGCAGCGTGAGGACAGATACGCAGTATTTT. Encoded protein: CASSQRGSVRTDTQYF.

The chain links TRBV6-6 to TRBJ2-1; the match to TRBD1 covers 8 bases. The V and J ends lost 8 bases and 6 bases, in that order; junction bases with no gene match: 6. This CDR3 comprises 13 residues. Germline values: CDR1 MNHNY, CDR2 SVGAGI (reference sequence). The CDR3 sequence: CASLTGVGNEQFF. As DNA, the CDR3 is TGTGCCAGCTTGACAGGGGTTGGCAATGAGCAGTTCTTC.

In this sample, this clone turned up once. V is TRBV29-1 and J is TRBJ2-7; D gene uncertain. CDR1 is SQVTM, CDR2 ANQGSEA, per germline. V lost 0 bases to trimming and J lost 7 bases, with 4 bases between them. CDR3 length: 10 amino acids. Here the CDR3 reads CSVEEGEQYF. The CDR3 DNA is TGCAGCGTTGAAGAGGGGGAGCAGTACTTC.

This chain uses TRBV6-4 with TRBJ2-7, with 11 bases matching TRBD2. The CDR3 loop spans 13 amino acids. Unmatched junction bases numbered 2, after V lost 10 bases and J lost 0 bases. Looked up from germline, CDR1 is MRHNA and CDR2 is SNTAGT. CDR3 in DNA: TGTGCCAAGACTAGCGGGAACTCCTACGAGCAGTACTTC. Its protein product is CAKTSGNSYEQYF.

The rearrangement joins TRBV6-5 to TRBJ2-7; 8 nucleotides match TRBD2. Germline trimming cut 5 bases from V and 0 bases from J; bases unmatched to any gene: 3. The CDR3 contains 14 residues. Germline lookup yields CDR1 MNHEY and CDR2 SVGAGI. For the CDR3, the DNA is TGTGCCAGCAGTCAGAGCGGGAGCTCCTACGAGCAGTACTTC. Translating gives CASSQSGSSYEQYF.

This chain links TRBV27 with TRBJ2-7, with 7 nucleotides matching TRBD1. Germline CDR1 is MNHEY and CDR2 is SMNVEV (reference sequence). V shed 4 bases, J shed 4 bases, and the junction held 4 bases outside the gene matches. The CDR3 totals 13 residues. The CDR3 nucleotides read TGTGCCAGCAGTTCGACAGGGCTTTACGAGCAGTACTTC. It encodes CASSSTGLYEQYF.

The chain uses TRBV12-5 and TRBJ1-5; 7 positions agree with TRBD1. V lost 6 bases and J lost 4; bases outside the gene matches: 6. Germline CDR1 reads LGHNT; CDR2 reads FRNRAP. The length of the CDR3 is 14 residues. The CDR3 is CASGIQGPNQPQHF. In nucleotides, the CDR3 is TGTGCTAGTGGCATACAGGGGCCAAATCAGCCCCAGCATTTT.

V and J are TRBV4-3 and TRBJ2-2; 8 positions match TRBD1. CDR1 is LGHNA and CDR2 is YSLEER in the germline V gene. The CDR3 is 15 amino acids. With V trimmed by 1 base and J by 5 bases, 3 bases remained unmatched. The DNA of the CDR3 is TGCGCCAGCAGCCAAGTCGGACAGGGAACCGGGGAGCTGTTTTTT. This translates into CASSQVGQGTGELFF.